This T cell receptor beta chain was captured by sequencing in a study of shared clonotypes between healthy human individuals. TCRdb's copy holds only in-frame clones and misses some; the assay was immunoSEQ multiplex PCR. The sample carries roughly 1,100,000 clones, 75% recorded once. V was clipped by 4 bases and J by 3 bases; unmatched bases: 2. This CDR3 has 13 amino acids. The germline gives CDR1 SQVTM, CDR2 ANQGSEA. To note about this clone: What it binds is unknown. Additional DNA sequences in this sample encode the identical CDR3.

Study findings and constraints: Clonotypes shared by all four donors outscored non-shared clonotypes in generation probability.

The sequence was collected from a man aged 18 to 30 in good health. Sample: memory CD4+ T cells sorted from blood. Specified subset: CD45RA-negative fraction. The chain joins TRBV29-1 to TRBJ1-2, with 10 positions matching TRBD1. The CDR3 here is CSVGTGGDYGYTF. The DNA for the CDR3 is TGCAGCGTTGGGACAGGGGGGGACTATGGCTACACCTTC.